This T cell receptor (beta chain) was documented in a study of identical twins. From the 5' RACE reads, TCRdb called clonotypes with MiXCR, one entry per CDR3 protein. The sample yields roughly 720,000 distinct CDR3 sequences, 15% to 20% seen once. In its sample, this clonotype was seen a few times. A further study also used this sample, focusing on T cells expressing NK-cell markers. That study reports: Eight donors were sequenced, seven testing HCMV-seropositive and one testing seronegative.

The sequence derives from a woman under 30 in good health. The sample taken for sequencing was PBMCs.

The CDR3 protein is CASSYSGTSGVRSSYNEQFF. CDR3 DNA: TGTGCCAGCAGTTACTCCGGGACTAGCGGGGTGAGGAGCTCCTACAATGAGCAGTTCTTC. The rearrangement links TRBV6-2 or TRBV6-3 to TRBJ2-1; 13 bases are a match to TRBD2. Germline CDR1 MNHEY, CDR2 SVGEGT. This CDR3 contains 20 residues. V dropped 0 bases and J dropped 0; count of bases not matched to a gene: 8.